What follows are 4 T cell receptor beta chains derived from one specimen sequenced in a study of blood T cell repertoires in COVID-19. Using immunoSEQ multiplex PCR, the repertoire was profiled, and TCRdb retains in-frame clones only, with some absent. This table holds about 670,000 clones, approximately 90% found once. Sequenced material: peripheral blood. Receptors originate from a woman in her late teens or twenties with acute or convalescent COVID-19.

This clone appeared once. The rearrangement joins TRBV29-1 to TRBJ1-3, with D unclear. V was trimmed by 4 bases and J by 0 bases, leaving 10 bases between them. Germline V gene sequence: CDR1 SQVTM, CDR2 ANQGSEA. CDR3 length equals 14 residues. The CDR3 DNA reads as TGCAGCGTTGCGACTGAGCACTCTGGAAACACCATATATTTT. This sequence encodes CSVATEHSGNTIYF. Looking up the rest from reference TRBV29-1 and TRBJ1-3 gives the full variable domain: SAVISQKPSRDICQRGTSLTIQCQVDSQVTMMFWYRQQPGQSLTLIATANQGSEATYESGFVIDKFPISRPNLTFSTLTVSNMSPEDSSIYLCSVATEHSGNTIYFGEGSWLTVV.

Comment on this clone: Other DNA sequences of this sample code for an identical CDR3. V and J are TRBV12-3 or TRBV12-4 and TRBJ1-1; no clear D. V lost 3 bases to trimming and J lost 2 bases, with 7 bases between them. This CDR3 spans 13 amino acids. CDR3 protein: CASSFGLNTEAFF. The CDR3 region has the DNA TGTGCCAGCAGTTTCGGACTTAACACTGAAGCTTTCTTT.

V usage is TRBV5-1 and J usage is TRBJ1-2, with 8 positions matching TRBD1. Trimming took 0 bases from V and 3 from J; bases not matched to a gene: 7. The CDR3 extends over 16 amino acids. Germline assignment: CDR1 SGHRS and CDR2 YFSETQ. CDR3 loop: CASSLAGQGLDYGYTF. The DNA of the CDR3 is TGCGCCAGCAGCTTGGCCGGACAGGGCCTTGACTATGGCTACACCTTC.

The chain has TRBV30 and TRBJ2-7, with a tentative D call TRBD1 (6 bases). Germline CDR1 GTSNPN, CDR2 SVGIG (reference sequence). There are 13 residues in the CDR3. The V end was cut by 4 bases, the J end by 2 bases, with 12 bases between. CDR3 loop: CAWTRDTTYEQYF. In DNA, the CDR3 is TGTGCCTGGACTAGGGACACCACCTACGAGCAGTACTTC.